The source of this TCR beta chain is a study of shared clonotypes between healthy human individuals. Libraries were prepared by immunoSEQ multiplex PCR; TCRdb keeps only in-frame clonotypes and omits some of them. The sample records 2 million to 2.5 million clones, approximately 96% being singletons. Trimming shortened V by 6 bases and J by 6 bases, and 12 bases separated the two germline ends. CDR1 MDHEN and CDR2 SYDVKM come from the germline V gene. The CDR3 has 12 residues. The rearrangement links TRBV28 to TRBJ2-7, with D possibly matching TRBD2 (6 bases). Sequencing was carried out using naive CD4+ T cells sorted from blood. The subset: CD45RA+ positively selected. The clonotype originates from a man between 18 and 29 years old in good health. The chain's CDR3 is CASSPGGGEQYF. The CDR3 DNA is TGTGCCAGCAGCCCCGGGGGAGGCGAGCAGTACTTC.